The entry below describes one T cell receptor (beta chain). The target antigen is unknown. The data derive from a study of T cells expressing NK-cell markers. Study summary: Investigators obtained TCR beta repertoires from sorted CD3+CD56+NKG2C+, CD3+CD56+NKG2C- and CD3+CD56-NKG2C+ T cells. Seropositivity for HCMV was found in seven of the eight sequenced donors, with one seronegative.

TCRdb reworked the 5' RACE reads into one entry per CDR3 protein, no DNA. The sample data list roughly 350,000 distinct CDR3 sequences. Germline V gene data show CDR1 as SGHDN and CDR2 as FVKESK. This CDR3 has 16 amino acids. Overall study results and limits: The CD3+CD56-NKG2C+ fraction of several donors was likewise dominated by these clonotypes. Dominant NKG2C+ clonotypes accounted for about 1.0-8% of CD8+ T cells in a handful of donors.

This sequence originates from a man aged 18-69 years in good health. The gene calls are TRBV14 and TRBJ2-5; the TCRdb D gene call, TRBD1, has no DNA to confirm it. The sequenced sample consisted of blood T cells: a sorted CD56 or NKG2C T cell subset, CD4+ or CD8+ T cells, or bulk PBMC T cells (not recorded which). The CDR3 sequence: CASSTLGGGLGETQYF.